Shown below are 8 T cell receptor beta chains from a single sample sequenced in a study of shared clonotypes between healthy human individuals. Data came from immunoSEQ multiplex PCR; TCRdb stores just in-frame clones and leaves some out. The table records under 2.5 million clones, 85% to 95% of them present only once. The sample was naive CD4+ T cells from PBMCs. Stated subset: CD45RA+ positively selected. All receptors derive from a man aged 18 to 35 in good health. Some clones in this sample may be carry-over from other donors' samples.

The chain couples TRBV7-2 to TRBJ2-1; TRBD1 might be the D (5 bases). This CDR3 region has 14 residues. The V gene lost 3 bases and the J gene lost 8 bases, with 14 bases spanning the gap. Germline V gene sequence: CDR1 SGHTA, CDR2 FQGNSA. The CDR3: CASSFLGREDEQFF. The DNA for the CDR3 is TGTGCCAGCAGCTTTTTGGGCAGGGAAGATGAGCAGTTCTTC.

This clone was recorded a few times. The chain joins TRBV29-1 to TRBJ1-1; TRBD1 is a possible D gene (5 bases). Trimming shortened V by 1 base and J by 10 bases, and 13 bases separated the two germline ends. This CDR3 is 12 amino acids long. Germline V CDR1 and CDR2: SQVTM, ANQGSEA. The CDR3 coding sequence is TGCAGCGTTGAAGGGGCAGGGCGAGGAGCTTTCTTT. Protein product: CSVEGAGRGAFF.

This clone was picked up one time. The chain is built from TRBV9 and TRBJ2-3, with D possibly TRBD1 on 6 matching bases. The V gene's germline CDR1 is SGDLS and CDR2 YYNGEE. The CDR3 extends over 16 amino acids. Trimming shortened V by 0 bases and J by 2 bases, and 13 bases separated the two germline ends. CDR3 sequence reads: CASSVDVGHPTDTQYF. DNA of the CDR3: TGTGCCAGCAGCGTAGACGTGGGACACCCCACAGATACGCAGTATTTT.

The chain has TRBV15 and TRBJ2-1; TRBD2 might be the D (5 bases). This CDR3 spans 16 amino acids. The germline V gene encodes CDR1 LNHNV and CDR2 YYDKDF (reference sequence). Trimming removed 5 bases at V and 7 bases at J, with 21 bases between. The CDR3 region has the DNA TGTGCCACCAGCCTTGCGCATAGGGCGACGGGGAATGAGCAGTTCTTC. It encodes CATSLAHRATGNEQFF.

The chain employs TRBV21-1 and TRBJ1-2; the table's D call, TRBD1, has no DNA check behind it. TRBV21-1 is a pseudogene locus. The CDR3 consists of 15 residues. CDR3 DNA sequence: TGTGCCCGTCGAACAGGGGGCTCCCAGGACTATGGCTACACCTTC. Translation gives CARRTGGSQDYGYTF.

The CDR3 DNA sequence: TGTGCCACCAGCCGGGCGAGGGCGTCCTACGAGCAGTACTTC. This sequence encodes CATSRARASYEQYF. This chain connects TRBV15 to TRBJ2-7; maybe TRBD2 (5 bases). Between the trimmed V and J ends, which lost 5 bases and 1 base, there was a span of 12 bases. The germline V gene has CDR1 LNHNV and CDR2 YYDKDF (reference sequence). The CDR3 is 14 amino acids. The full variable domain, with the rest looked up from reference TRBV15 and TRBJ2-7, is DAMVIQNPRYQVTQFGKPVTLSCSQTLNHNVMYWYQQKSSQAPKLLFHYYDKDFNNEADTPDNFQSRRPNTSFCFLDIRSPGLGDTAMYLCATSRARASYEQYFGPGTRLTVT.

J is TRBJ1-1 and V is TRBV28; possible D gene TRBD1, 6 bases. Trimming removed 6 bases from V and 1 base from J, with 15 bases in between. Germline CDR1 is MDHEN and CDR2 is SYDVKM. This CDR3 contains 15 residues. CDR3 amino acids: CASSLTGARNTEAFF. The CDR3 DNA sequence: TGTGCCAGCAGCCTAACGGGGGCTCGGAACACTGAAGCTTTCTTT. Full variable domain (outside the CDR3, taken from reference TRBV28 and TRBJ1-1): DVKVTQSSRYLVKRTGEKVFLECVQDMDHENMFWYRQDPGLGLRLIYFSYDVKMKEKGDIPEGYSVSREKKERFSLILESASTNQTSMYLCASSLTGARNTEAFFGQGTRLTVV.

The genes are TRBV6-5 and TRBJ2-1, with TRBD1 as a possible D gene (5 bases). CDR3 length equals 16 residues. Trimming removed 0 bases at V and 1 base at J, with 10 bases between. CDR1 is MNHEY and CDR2 is SVGAGI in the germline V gene. The CDR3 region is CASSYSFQGSYNEQFF. DNA of the CDR3: TGTGCCAGCAGTTACTCGTTCCAGGGATCCTACAATGAGCAGTTCTTC.